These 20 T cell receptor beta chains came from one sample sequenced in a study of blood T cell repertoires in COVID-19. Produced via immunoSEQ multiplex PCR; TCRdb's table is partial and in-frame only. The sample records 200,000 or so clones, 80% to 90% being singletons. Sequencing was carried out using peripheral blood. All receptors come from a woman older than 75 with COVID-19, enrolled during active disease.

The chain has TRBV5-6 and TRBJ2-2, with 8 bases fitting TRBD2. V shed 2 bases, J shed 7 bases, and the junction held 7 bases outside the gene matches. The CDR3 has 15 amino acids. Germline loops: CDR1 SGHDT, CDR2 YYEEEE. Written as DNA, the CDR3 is TGTGCCAGCAGCTTTCTCCCCGGGGGGGTCGGGGAGCTGTTTTTT. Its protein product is CASSFLPGGVGELFF. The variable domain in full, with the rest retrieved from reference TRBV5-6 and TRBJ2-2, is DAGVTQSPTHLIKTRGQQVTLRCSPKSGHDTVSWYQQALGQGPQFIFQYYEEEERQRGNFPDRFSGHQFPNYSSELNVNALLLGDSALYLCASSFLPGGVGELFFGEGSRLTVL.

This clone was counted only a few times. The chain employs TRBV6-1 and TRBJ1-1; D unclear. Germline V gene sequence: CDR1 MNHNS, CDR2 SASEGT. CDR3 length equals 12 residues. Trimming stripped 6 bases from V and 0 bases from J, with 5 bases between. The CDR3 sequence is CASSGMNTEAFF. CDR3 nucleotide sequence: TGTGCCAGCAGCGGGATGAACACTGAAGCTTTCTTT.

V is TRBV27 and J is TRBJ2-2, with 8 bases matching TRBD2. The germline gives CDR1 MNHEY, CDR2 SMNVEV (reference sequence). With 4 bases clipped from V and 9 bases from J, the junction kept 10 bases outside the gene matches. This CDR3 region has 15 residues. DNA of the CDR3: TGTGCCAGCAGTTCCGCGGGGGCGGGGGGCCGGGAGCTGTTTTTT. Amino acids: CASSSAGAGGRELFF.

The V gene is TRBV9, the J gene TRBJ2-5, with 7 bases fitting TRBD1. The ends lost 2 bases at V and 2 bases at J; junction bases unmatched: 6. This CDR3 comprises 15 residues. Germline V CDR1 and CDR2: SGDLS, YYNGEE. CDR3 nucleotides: TGTGCCAGCAGCGTGGGCCAGGGGGTACAAGAGACCCAGTACTTC. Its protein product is CASSVGQGVQETQYF.

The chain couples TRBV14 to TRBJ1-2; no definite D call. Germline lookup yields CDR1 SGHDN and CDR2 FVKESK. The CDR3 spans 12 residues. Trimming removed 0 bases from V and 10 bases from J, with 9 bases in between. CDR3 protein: CASSQDVGFYTF. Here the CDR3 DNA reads TGTGCCAGCAGCCAAGATGTCGGTTTCTACACCTTC.

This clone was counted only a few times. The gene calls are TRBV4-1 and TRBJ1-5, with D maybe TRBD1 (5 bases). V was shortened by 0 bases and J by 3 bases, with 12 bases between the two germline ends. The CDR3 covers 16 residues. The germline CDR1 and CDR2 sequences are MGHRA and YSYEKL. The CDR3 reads CASSQDGGVNNQPQHF. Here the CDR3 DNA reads TGCGCCAGCAGCCAAGATGGAGGGGTAAACAATCAGCCCCAGCATTTT.

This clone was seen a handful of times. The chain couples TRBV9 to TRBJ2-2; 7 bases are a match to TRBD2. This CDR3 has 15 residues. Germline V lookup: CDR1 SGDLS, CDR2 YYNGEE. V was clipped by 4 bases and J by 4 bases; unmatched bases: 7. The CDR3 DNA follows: TGTGCCAGCAGCCCCGGGACTACGGGCACCGGGGAGCTGTTTTTT. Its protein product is CASSPGTTGTGELFF.

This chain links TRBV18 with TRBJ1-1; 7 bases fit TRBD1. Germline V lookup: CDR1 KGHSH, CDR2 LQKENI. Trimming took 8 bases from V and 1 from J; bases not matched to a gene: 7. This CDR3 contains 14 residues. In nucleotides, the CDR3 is TGTGCCAGCACTAGACAGGGTTCGAACACTGAAGCTTTCTTT. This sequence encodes CASTRQGSNTEAFF.

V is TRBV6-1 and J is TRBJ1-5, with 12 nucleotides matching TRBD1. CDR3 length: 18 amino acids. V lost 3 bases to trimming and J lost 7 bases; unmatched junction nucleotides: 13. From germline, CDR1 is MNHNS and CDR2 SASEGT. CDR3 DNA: TGTGCCAGCAGTGATGAGGGGACAGGGGGCGTCTATAAGCAGCCCCAGCATTTT. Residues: CASSDEGTGGVYKQPQHF.

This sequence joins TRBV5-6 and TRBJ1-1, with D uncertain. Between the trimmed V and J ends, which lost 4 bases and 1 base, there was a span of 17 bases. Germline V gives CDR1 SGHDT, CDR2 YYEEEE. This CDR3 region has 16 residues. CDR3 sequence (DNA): TGTGCCAGCAGCCCCACCGGCCGGGTTTGGAACACTGAAGCTTTCTTT. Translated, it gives CASSPTGRVWNTEAFF.

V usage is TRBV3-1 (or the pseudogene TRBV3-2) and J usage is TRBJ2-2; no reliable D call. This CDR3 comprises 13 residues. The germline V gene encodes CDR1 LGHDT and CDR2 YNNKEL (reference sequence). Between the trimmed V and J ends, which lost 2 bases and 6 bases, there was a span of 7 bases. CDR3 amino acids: CASSQISAGELFF. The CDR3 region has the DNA TGTGCCAGCAGCCAAATCAGCGCCGGGGAGCTGTTTTTT.

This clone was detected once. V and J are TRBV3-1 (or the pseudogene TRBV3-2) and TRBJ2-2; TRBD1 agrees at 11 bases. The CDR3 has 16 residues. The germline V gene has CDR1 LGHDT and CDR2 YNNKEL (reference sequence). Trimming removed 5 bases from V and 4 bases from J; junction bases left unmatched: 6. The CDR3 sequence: CASSTPGTGGTGELFF. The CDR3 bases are TGTGCCAGCAGCACCCCCGGGACAGGGGGCACCGGGGAGCTGTTTTTT.

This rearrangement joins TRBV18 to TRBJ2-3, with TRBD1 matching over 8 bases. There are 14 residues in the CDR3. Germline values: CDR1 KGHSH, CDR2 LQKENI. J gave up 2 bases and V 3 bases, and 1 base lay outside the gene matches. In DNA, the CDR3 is TGTGCCAGCTCACCGGGACAGGTCACAGATACGCAGTATTTT. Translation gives CASSPGQVTDTQYF.

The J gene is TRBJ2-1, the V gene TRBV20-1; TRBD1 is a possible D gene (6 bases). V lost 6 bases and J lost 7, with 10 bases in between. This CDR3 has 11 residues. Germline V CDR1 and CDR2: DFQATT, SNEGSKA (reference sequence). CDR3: CSASGANEQFF. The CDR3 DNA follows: TGCAGTGCGTCAGGGGCGAATGAGCAGTTCTTC.

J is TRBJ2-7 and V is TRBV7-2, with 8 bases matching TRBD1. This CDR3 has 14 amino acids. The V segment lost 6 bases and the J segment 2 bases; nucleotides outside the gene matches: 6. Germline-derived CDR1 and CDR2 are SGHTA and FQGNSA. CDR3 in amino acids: CASSFLQGAYEQYF. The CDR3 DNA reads TGTGCCAGCAGTTTCTTACAGGGGGCCTACGAGCAGTACTTC.

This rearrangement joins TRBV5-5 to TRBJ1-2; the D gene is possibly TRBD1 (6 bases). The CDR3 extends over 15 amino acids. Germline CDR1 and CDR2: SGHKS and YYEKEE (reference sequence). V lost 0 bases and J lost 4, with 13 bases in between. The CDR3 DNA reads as TGTGCCAGCAGCTTGGCTGGCAGGGGCGGCTATGGCTACACCTTC. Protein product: CASSLAGRGGYGYTF.

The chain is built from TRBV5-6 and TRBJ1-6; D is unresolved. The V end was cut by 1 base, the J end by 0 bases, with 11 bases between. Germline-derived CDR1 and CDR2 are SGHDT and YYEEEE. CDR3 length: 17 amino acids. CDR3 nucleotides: TGTGCCAGCAGCTTGATATCGTGGAGCTCCTATAATTCACCCCTCCACTTT. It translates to CASSLISWSSYNSPLHF.

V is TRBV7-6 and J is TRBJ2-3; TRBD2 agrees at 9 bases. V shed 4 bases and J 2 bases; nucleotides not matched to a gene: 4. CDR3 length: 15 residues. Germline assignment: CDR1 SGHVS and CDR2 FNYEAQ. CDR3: CASSWSGGTTDTQYF. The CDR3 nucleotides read TGTGCCAGCAGCTGGAGCGGGGGGACCACAGATACGCAGTATTTT.

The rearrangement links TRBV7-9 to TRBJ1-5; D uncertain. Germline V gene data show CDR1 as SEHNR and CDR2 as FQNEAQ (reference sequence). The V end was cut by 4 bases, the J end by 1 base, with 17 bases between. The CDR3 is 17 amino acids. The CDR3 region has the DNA TGTGCCAGCAGCTCGGCCGGAGGACCTCCGAGCAATCAGCCCCAGCATTTT. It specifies CASSSAGGPPSNQPQHF.

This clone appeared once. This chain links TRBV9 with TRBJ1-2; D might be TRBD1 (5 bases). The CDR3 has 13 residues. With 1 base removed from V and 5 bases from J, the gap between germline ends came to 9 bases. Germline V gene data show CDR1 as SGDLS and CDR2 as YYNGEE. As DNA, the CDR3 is TGTGCCAGCAGCGTATCACAGGTTTATGGCTACACCTTC. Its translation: CASSVSQVYGYTF.